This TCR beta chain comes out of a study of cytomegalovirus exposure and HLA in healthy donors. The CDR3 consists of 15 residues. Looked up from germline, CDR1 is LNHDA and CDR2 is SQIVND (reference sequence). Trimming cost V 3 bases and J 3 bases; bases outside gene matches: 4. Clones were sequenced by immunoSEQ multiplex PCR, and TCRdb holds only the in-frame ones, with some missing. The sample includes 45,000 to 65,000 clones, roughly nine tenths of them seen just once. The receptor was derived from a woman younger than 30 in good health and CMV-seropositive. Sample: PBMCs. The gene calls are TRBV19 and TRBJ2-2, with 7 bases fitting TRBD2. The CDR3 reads CASSMVRGDTGELFF. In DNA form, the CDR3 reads TGTGCCAGTAGTATGGTTCGGGGGGACACCGGGGAGCTGTTTTTT.